This T cell receptor (beta chain) originates from a study of naive and memory T cell subsets. The beta constant-region primer was an equimolar mix of two oligonucleotides covering TRBC1 and TRBC2. An oligonucleotide with the SP2 primer and a 12-nucleotide UMI was ligated to the cDNA 3' end. TCRdb processed the UMI-ligation and nested PCR reads anew with MiXCR; each CDR3 protein has one entry. The sample has some 21,000 distinct CDR3 sequences; 8% to 13% are singletons. The study, taken as a whole, reports: Expression changes during T cell differentiation may affect RNA-based TCR counts.

The table lists this clonotype with a count of one. Antigen specificity is unknown. CDR1 SGDLS and CDR2 YYNGEE come from the germline V gene. V was pared by 6 bases and J by 3 bases, with 8 bases of the junction left unmatched. The CDR3 runs 15 residues. The sequenced material came from central memory CD8+ T cells from blood. This sequence originates from a human donor in good health. The chain links TRBV9 to TRBJ2-1; 8 nucleotides agree with TRBD1. The CDR3 protein is CASTGGQGDYNEQFF. The CDR3 DNA follows: TGTGCCAGCACTGGAGGACAGGGAGACTACAATGAGCAGTTCTTC.